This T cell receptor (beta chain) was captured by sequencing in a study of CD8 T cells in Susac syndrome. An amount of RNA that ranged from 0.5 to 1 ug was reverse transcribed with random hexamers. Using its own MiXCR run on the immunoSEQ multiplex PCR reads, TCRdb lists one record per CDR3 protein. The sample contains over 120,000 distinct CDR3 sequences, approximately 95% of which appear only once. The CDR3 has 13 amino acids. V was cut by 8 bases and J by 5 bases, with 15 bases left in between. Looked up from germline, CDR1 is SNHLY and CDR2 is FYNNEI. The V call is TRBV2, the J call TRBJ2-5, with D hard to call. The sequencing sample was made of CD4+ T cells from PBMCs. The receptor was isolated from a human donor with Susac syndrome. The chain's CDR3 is CASGPMTGETQYF. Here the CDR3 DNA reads TGTGCCAGCGGGCCCATGACCGGGGAGACCCAGTACTTC. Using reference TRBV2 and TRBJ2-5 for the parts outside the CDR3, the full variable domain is EPEVTQTPSHQVTQMGQEVILRCVPISNHLYFYWYRQILGQKVEFLVSFYNNEISEKSEIFDDQFSVERPDGSNFTLKIRSTKLEDSAMYFCASGPMTGETQYFGPGTRLLVL.